This T cell receptor (beta chain) originates from a study of blood T cell repertoires in COVID-19. About the research overall: Samples representing acute and convalescent COVID-19 were sourced from the United States, Italy and Spain. T cells, B-cell-depleted T cells, or PBMCs supplied cDNA or gDNA.

V lost 2 bases to trimming and J lost 5 bases; unmatched junction nucleotides: 9. Germline lookup yields CDR1 SGHRS and CDR2 YFSETQ. This CDR3 contains 15 residues. The Seattle patients joined while their infection was active and were tracked longitudinally afterward. Source study methods: Amplification with reference gene primers provided the estimates of nucleated cell counts. Profiling relied on immunoSEQ multiplex PCR, and the TCRdb table lists in-frame clones only, not all of them. V and J calls and clone size are those listed in that table; D and trimming were worked out from the DNA. The sample includes approximately 99,000 clones, just over 85% of them seen just once.

The clonotype originates from a man between 50 and 59 years old with COVID-19, enrolled during active disease. V usage is TRBV5-1 and J usage is TRBJ2-7; 8 bases are shared with TRBD2. The sample comprised peripheral blood. CDR3 residues: CASSLSGTRGDEQYF. The CDR3 coding sequence is TGCGCCAGCAGCTTATCCGGGACTAGGGGTGACGAGCAGTACTTC.